The 27 T cell receptor beta chains below come from one sample, sequenced in a study of T cell responses to AZD1222 COVID-19 vaccine. TCRdb keeps only in-frame clones here, not all; method: immunoSEQ multiplex PCR. The table lists around 15,000 clones, less than 90% of them singletons. The sample consisted of peripheral blood, taken 28 days after the second AZD1222 dose. The receptors originated from an adult who received the AZD1222 COVID-19 vaccine.

This chain connects TRBV28 to TRBJ1-1; 9 bases are a match to TRBD1. The CDR3 extends over 14 amino acids. V shed 3 bases, J shed 3 bases, and the junction held 2 bases outside the gene matches. The germline CDR1 and CDR2 sequences are MDHEN and SYDVKM. For the CDR3, the DNA is TGTGCCAGCAGTTTGACAGGGGGAGACACTGAAGCTTTCTTT. Translation gives CASSLTGGDTEAFF.

The chain uses TRBV25-1 and TRBJ2-4; tentative D call: TRBD2 (6 bases). The V gene's germline CDR1 is MGHDK and CDR2 SYGVNS. CDR3 length equals 11 residues. V was shortened by 11 bases and J by 1 base, with 6 bases between the two germline ends. This CDR3 reads CAGRAKNIQYF. In DNA form, the CDR3 reads TGTGCCGGGAGGGCCAAAAACATTCAGTACTTC.

The chain employs TRBV29-1 and TRBJ2-2; D might be TRBD2 (6 bases). CDR3 length equals 12 residues. The germline CDR1 and CDR2 sequences are SQVTM and ANQGSEA. V shed 1 base and J shed 8 bases, with 8 bases lying between them. DNA for the CDR3: TGCAGCGTTGAAGTACTAGCAGGGGAGCTGTTTTTT. Translated: CSVEVLAGELFF.

The chain carries TRBV30 and TRBJ1-1; D is unresolved. Trimming left V 2 bases short and J 1 base short, with 8 bases between. The CDR3 consists of 13 residues. Germline values: CDR1 GTSNPN, CDR2 SVGIG (reference sequence). DNA for the CDR3: TGTGCCTGGAGTATCGACGAGAACACTGAAGCTTTCTTT. It is translated as CAWSIDENTEAFF.

The V call is TRBV7-3, the J call TRBJ2-1; possibly TRBD1 for D (6 bases). Trimming left V 6 bases short and J 0 bases short, with 12 bases between. The CDR3 has 15 residues. CDR1 is SGHTA, CDR2 FQGTGA, per germline. The CDR3 DNA reads as TGTGCCAGCAGACTACAGGGAAGCTCCTACAATGAGCAGTTCTTC. Translation gives CASRLQGSSYNEQFF.

The chain uses TRBV7-3 and TRBJ2-3, with 8 nucleotides matching TRBD1. V lost 3 bases to trimming and J lost 6 bases; unmatched junction nucleotides: 5. CDR1 SGHTA and CDR2 FQGTGA come from the germline V gene. The CDR3 totals 14 residues. For the CDR3, the DNA is TGTGCCAGCAGCTTCACAGGGGGACCGGATACGCAGTATTTT. Translating it yields CASSFTGGPDTQYF.

The chain joins TRBV28 to TRBJ2-7, with D tentatively TRBD2 (5 bases). CDR1 is MDHEN and CDR2 is SYDVKM in the germline V gene. V was cut by 6 bases and J by 6 bases, with 15 bases left in between. This CDR3 has 13 amino acids. CDR3 nucleotide sequence: TGTGCCAGCAGACCTCATGGACGGGGCGAGCAGTACTTC. It codes for CASRPHGRGEQYF.

The chain uses TRBV7-2 and TRBJ1-5; 8 bases map to TRBD1. Per germline, CDR1 SGHTA and CDR2 FQGNSA. The CDR3 is 16 amino acids. The V gene end was trimmed by 3 bases and the J gene end by 6 bases; junction bases not matched to a gene: 10. CDR3 DNA sequence: TGTGCCAGCAGCTTCTTACCCTCAGGGGGCGGTCAGCCCCAGCATTTT. Translated: CASSFLPSGGGQPQHF.

A remark on this clone: Different DNA sequences within this sample yield the same CDR3. The J gene is TRBJ2-7, the V gene TRBV27, with 9 bases aligning to TRBD1. The CDR3 totals 13 residues. With V trimmed by 6 bases and J by 3 bases, 3 bases remained unmatched. Germline lookup yields CDR1 MNHEY and CDR2 SMNVEV (reference sequence). The CDR3 loop reads CASRKGQGYEQYF. CDR3 coding DNA: TGTGCCAGCAGAAAGGGACAGGGCTACGAGCAGTACTTC.

This chain connects TRBV7-2 to TRBJ2-7, with 10 bases fitting TRBD2. J gave up 2 bases and V 5 bases, and 6 bases lay outside the gene matches. CDR3 length: 15 residues. Germline CDR1 and CDR2: SGHTA and FQGNSA. In DNA, the CDR3 is TGTGCCAGCAGCCTGGCTAGCGGGGGAGCCTACGAGCAGTACTTC. This codes for CASSLASGGAYEQYF.

V and J are TRBV5-1 and TRBJ1-4, with TRBD1 identical over 9 bases. The germline gives CDR1 SGHRS, CDR2 YFSETQ. The CDR3 covers 16 residues. J was trimmed by 4 bases and V by 3 bases; bases with no gene match: 7. The CDR3, as DNA: TGCGCCAGCAGCTCAAACCCGGGACAGGGTAATGAAAAACTGTTTTTT. Its protein is CASSSNPGQGNEKLFF.

The chain links TRBV19 to TRBJ1-4; D perhaps matches TRBD1 (6 bases). The V end was cut by 5 bases, the J end by 4 bases, with 11 bases between. Germline lookup yields CDR1 LNHDA and CDR2 SQIVND (reference sequence). This CDR3 region has 14 residues. CDR3 sequence reads: CASSSPGHNEKLFF. CDR3 nucleotide sequence: TGTGCCAGTAGTTCTCCGGGACATAATGAAAAACTGTTTTTT.

The chain employs TRBV21-1 and TRBJ2-2; the table gives TRBD2 as D, unverified against the DNA. TRBV21-1 is assigned pseudogene status. CDR3 length: 22 amino acids. Here the CDR3 DNA reads TGTGCCAGCAGCAAACAAGACAGTGCGGGGGCCGACTTGTTCGCGAACACCGGGGAGCTGTTTTTT. This sequence encodes CASSKQDSAGADLFANTGELFF.

The chain combines TRBV3-1 (or the pseudogene TRBV3-2) with TRBJ1-1; the D is unclear. In germline, CDR1 is LGHDT, CDR2 YNNKEL (reference sequence). The CDR3 length is 16 residues. V was cut by 4 bases and J by 1 base, with 16 bases left in between. The CDR3 sequence is CASSRKGTRSNTEAFF. In DNA form, the CDR3 reads TGTGCCAGCAGCCGCAAGGGCACGAGATCGAACACTGAAGCTTTCTTT.

This clone was counted only a few times. V gene TRBV5-6 combines with J gene TRBJ1-1; TRBD1 might be the D (5 bases). Trimming shortened V by 4 bases and J by 10 bases, and 14 bases separated the two germline ends. The CDR3 extends over 12 amino acids. CDR1 is SGHDT and CDR2 is YYEEEE in the germline V gene. The chain's CDR3 is CASSKDTTRAFF. CDR3 nucleotide sequence: TGTGCCAGCAGCAAGGACACGACAAGAGCTTTCTTT.

The chain recombines TRBV24-1 with TRBJ1-4; D is possibly TRBD1 (6 bases). Looked up from germline, CDR1 is KGHDR and CDR2 is SFDVKD. This CDR3 comprises 16 residues. The V end lost 1 base, the J end lost 6 bases, and 14 bases lay between the germline ends. Written as DNA, the CDR3 is TGTGCCACCAGTGATTTAACCACAGGGAGGGATGAAAAACTGTTTTTT. It specifies CATSDLTTGRDEKLFF.

The V gene is TRBV9, the J gene TRBJ2-2; D might be TRBD1 or TRBD2, each matching 5 bases. Per the germline V gene, CDR1 is SGDLS and CDR2 is YYNGEE. The CDR3 is 13 amino acids. V gave up 4 bases and J gave up 6 bases, with 10 bases separating them. CDR3 DNA sequence: TGTGCCAGCAGCTGGGGGTACTCCGGGGAGCTGTTTTTT. Translated, it gives CASSWGYSGELFF.

The chain recombines TRBV7-2 with TRBJ2-3; tentatively, D is TRBD1 or TRBD2 (5 bases each). V was cut by 5 bases and J by 2 bases, with 11 bases left in between. Germline V gives CDR1 SGHTA, CDR2 FQGNSA. CDR3 length equals 14 residues. This chain's CDR3 is CASSHDGATDTQYF. Here the CDR3 DNA reads TGTGCCAGCAGCCATGACGGGGCCACAGATACGCAGTATTTT.

The sample holds a few counts of this clone. The J gene is TRBJ1-1, the V gene TRBV29-1; the match to TRBD1 covers 8 bases. CDR3 length: 14 amino acids. Germline trimming cut 6 bases from V and 1 base from J; bases unmatched to any gene: 7. The germline V gene has CDR1 SQVTM and CDR2 ANQGSEA. In DNA form, the CDR3 reads TGCAGCGTACAGGGGGGACAGACGAACACTGAAGCTTTCTTT. Translating gives CSVQGGQTNTEAFF.

CDR3 nucleotides: TGTGCCAGCCCTTGTGAAGGGGGCGGCTACGAGCAGTACTTC. Translation: CASPCEGGGYEQYF. The chain joins TRBV19 to TRBJ2-7; 7 bases align to TRBD1. The CDR3 spans 14 residues. Germline CDR1 is LNHDA and CDR2 is SQIVND (reference sequence). V shed 9 bases and J 3 bases; nucleotides not matched to a gene: 11.

This chain joins TRBV11-2 and TRBJ1-1; possible D gene TRBD1, 5 bases. The V end lost 0 bases, the J end lost 6 bases, and 20 bases lay between the germline ends. Germline V gene lookup returns CDR1 SGHAT and CDR2 FQNNGV. The CDR3 runs to 17 residues. The CDR3 is CASSLDVEGTVSAEAFF. CDR3 nucleotides: TGTGCCAGCAGCTTAGATGTGGAAGGGACTGTGAGCGCTGAAGCTTTCTTT. Using reference TRBV11-2 and TRBJ1-1 for the parts outside the CDR3, the full variable domain is EAGVAQSPRYKIIEKRQSVAFWCNPISGHATLYWYQQILGQGPKLLIQFQNNGVVDDSQLPKDRFSAERLKGVDSTLKIQPAKLEDSAVYLCASSLDVEGTVSAEAFFGQGTRLTVV.

The rearrangement joins TRBV28 to TRBJ2-2, with D tentatively TRBD1 (5 bases). Germline CDR1 MDHEN, CDR2 SYDVKM. Trimming shortened V by 2 bases and J by 7 bases, and 17 bases separated the two germline ends. The CDR3 spans 16 residues. The CDR3 sequence is CASSLVVGQGFGELFF. The CDR3 region has the DNA TGTGCCAGCAGTTTAGTAGTGGGGCAGGGCTTCGGGGAGCTGTTTTTT. Filled out from reference TRBV28 and TRBJ2-2, the complete variable domain reads DVKVTQSSRYLVKRTGEKVFLECVQDMDHENMFWYRQDPGLGLRLIYFSYDVKMKEKGDIPEGYSVSREKKERFSLILESASTNQTSMYLCASSLVVGQGFGELFFGEGSRLTVL.

The chain combines TRBV18 with TRBJ1-4; D might be TRBD1 (5 bases). Trimming cost V 5 bases and J 3 bases, with 13 bases left between them. The CDR3 covers 15 residues. Germline assignment: CDR1 KGHSH and CDR2 LQKENI. The chain's CDR3 is CASSGQPGANEKLFF. The CDR3 DNA follows: TGTGCCAGCTCAGGACAACCTGGAGCTAATGAAAAACTGTTTTTT.

This chain links TRBV28 with TRBJ2-1, with a tentative D call TRBD1 (6 bases). Germline V gives CDR1 MDHEN, CDR2 SYDVKM. The CDR3 sequence is 13 residues long. Trimming stripped 7 bases from V and 7 bases from J, with 14 bases between. The CDR3 here is CASTSDSRNEQFF. The CDR3 coding sequence is TGTGCCAGCACCTCGGACAGTAGGAATGAGCAGTTCTTC.

The chain employs TRBV7-8 and TRBJ1-2; 7 nucleotides agree with TRBD1. The CDR3 has 15 residues. With 4 bases clipped from V and 2 bases from J, the junction kept 7 bases outside the gene matches. The germline CDR1 and CDR2 sequences are SGHVS and FQNEAQ. DNA for the CDR3: TGTGCCAGCAGCTCTAGGACAGGACTAAACTATGGCTACACCTTC. The encoded protein is CASSSRTGLNYGYTF.

V gene TRBV5-1 combines with J gene TRBJ1-2; 11 nucleotides line up with TRBD1. J lost 7 bases, V lost 4 bases, and 3 bases had no gene match. Germline CDR1 SGHRS, CDR2 YFSETQ. This CDR3 has 13 amino acids. In DNA, the CDR3 is TGCGCCAGCAGCCCCGGGACAGGGGGTGGCTACACCTTC. Translation: CASSPGTGGGYTF.

This clone is a singleton in its sample. Written as DNA, the CDR3 is TGCGCCAGCAGCGGCAACCCCCAGGGACAGGGGGCGGGAGAGACCCAGTACTTC. Protein: CASSGNPQGQGAGETQYF. The V call is TRBV5-1, the J call TRBJ2-5; 12 positions agree with TRBD1. V shed 4 bases, J shed 4 bases, and the junction held 14 bases outside the gene matches. The CDR3 length is 18 residues. The V gene's germline CDR1 is SGHRS and CDR2 YFSETQ.